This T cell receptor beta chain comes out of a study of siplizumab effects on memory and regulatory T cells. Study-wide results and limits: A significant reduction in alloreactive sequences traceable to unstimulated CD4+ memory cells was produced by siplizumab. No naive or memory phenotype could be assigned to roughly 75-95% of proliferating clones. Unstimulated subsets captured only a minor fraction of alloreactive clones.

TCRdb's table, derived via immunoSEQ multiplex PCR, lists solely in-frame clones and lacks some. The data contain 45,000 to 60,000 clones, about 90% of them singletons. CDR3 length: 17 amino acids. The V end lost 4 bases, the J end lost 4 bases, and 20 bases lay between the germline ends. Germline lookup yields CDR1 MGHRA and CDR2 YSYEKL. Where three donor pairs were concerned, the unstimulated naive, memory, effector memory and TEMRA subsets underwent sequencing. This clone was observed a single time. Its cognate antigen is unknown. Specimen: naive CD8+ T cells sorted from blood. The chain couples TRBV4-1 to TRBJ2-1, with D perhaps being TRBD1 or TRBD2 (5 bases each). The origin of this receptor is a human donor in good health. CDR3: CASSPFPGASTYNEQFF. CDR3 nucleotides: TGCGCCAGCAGCCCTTTCCCCGGGGCTAGCACTTACAATGAGCAGTTCTTC.